Shown below are 23 T cell receptor beta chains from a single sample sequenced in a study of blood T cells in healthy people across ages. Primed by a sample-barcoded 5' primer and a J-beta primer mix, a second PCR proceeded for roughly 6 to 12 cycles. TCRdb processed the 5' RACE reads anew with MiXCR; each CDR3 protein has one entry. The data contain 1.5 million to 1.9 million distinct CDR3 sequences, about 45% of them singletons. The sample comprised blood. Source of these receptors: a woman aged 18-29 years in good health.

The chain carries TRBV7-2 and TRBJ1-2, with 12 bases matching TRBD1. The CDR3 sequence is 15 residues long. V lost 5 bases, J lost 8 bases, and 9 bases stayed unmatched. The germline V gene encodes CDR1 SGHTA and CDR2 FQGNSA. DNA for the CDR3: TGTGCCAGCAGCCCCAATCGGGACAGGGGGCGCGGCTACACCTTC. This codes for CASSPNRDRGRGYTF.

This clonotype was recorded a few times. The V gene is TRBV6-5, the J gene TRBJ2-7; D ambiguous. Germline V gene sequence: CDR1 MNHEY, CDR2 SVGAGI. V was clipped by 6 bases and J by 5 bases, with 20 bases between them. CDR3 length: 15 amino acids. CDR3 sequence: CASRPLGEPDNEQYF. The CDR3 DNA follows: TGTGCCAGCAGACCACTCGGTGAGCCCGATAACGAGCAGTACTTC.

The chain employs TRBV20-1 and TRBJ2-3; a possible D gene is TRBD1 (5 bases). V was trimmed by 2 bases and J by 2 bases, leaving 14 bases between them. Germline values: CDR1 DFQATT, CDR2 SNEGSKA (reference sequence). The CDR3 runs 15 residues. CDR3 amino acids: CSARSHRTYTDTQYF. In nucleotides, the CDR3 is TGCAGTGCTAGATCCCACAGGACCTACACAGATACGCAGTATTTT.

This clonotype was seen more than once but under ten times. The chain joins TRBV11-2 to TRBJ2-5, with TRBD1 identical over 8 bases. CDR3 length: 17 residues. The germline gives CDR1 SGHAT, CDR2 FQNNGV. The V segment lost 2 bases and the J segment 3 bases; nucleotides outside the gene matches: 11. The CDR3: CASSLFPPSTGEETQYF. The CDR3, as DNA: TGTGCCAGCAGCTTATTCCCCCCATCGACAGGGGAAGAGACCCAGTACTTC.

This clonotype came up a few times. This chain joins TRBV6-2 or TRBV6-3 and TRBJ2-1, with a tentative D call TRBD1 (5 bases). Trimming removed 6 bases from V and 4 bases from J, with 16 bases in between. Germline V gene lookup returns CDR1 MNHEY and CDR2 SVGEGT. The CDR3 is made up of 15 amino acids. The CDR3 DNA reads as TGTGCCAGCAGCCCAGGTTTTAGACAGTACAATGAGCAGTTCTTC. Translation gives CASSPGFRQYNEQFF.

The rearrangement uses TRBV20-1 and TRBJ2-2; D ambiguous. The CDR3 extends over 16 amino acids. Per germline, CDR1 DFQATT and CDR2 SNEGSKA (reference sequence). The germline V and J ends were trimmed by 0 bases and 7 bases, with 18 bases remaining between them. CDR3 bases: TGCAGTGCTAGAGATGCGAAGGTTGGGGTCGGCGGGGAGCTGTTTTTT. Translating gives CSARDAKVGVGGELFF.

The V gene is TRBV27, the J gene TRBJ1-2, with D possibly matching TRBD1 (6 bases). Germline V gene data show CDR1 as MNHEY and CDR2 as SMNVEV (reference sequence). This CDR3 has 13 residues. The ends were cut back, 5 bases at V and 7 bases at J, with 14 bases in the middle. The CDR3, as DNA: TGTGCCAGCAGTCTAGGGGGGGGGTTTGGCTACACCTTC. Translating gives CASSLGGGFGYTF.

This sequence joins TRBV13 and TRBJ2-1, with D unresolved. The germline gives CDR1 PRHDT, CDR2 FYEKMQ (reference sequence). The V end was cut by 3 bases, the J end by 13 bases, with 16 bases between. The CDR3 is made up of 13 amino acids. DNA of the CDR3: TGTGCCAGCAGCTTTGGGATACAAGAGACCCAGTTCTTC. Amino acid sequence: CASSFGIQETQFF.

This CDR3 is CASSFPPPRRGGTQYF. The CDR3 DNA reads as TGTGCCAGCAGTTTCCCGCCCCCTCGGCGTGGGGGGACCCAGTACTTC. The chain carries TRBV6-9 and TRBJ2-5, with D perhaps being TRBD1 or TRBD2 (5 bases each). CDR1 and CDR2 (germline): MNHGY, SVAAGI. The CDR3 totals 16 residues. V lost 4 bases and J 7 bases, leaving 22 bases between the germline ends.

The chain links TRBV12-3 or TRBV12-4 to TRBJ2-5; 10 bases are a match to TRBD1. The J call may be wrong; the DNA end is better matched by TRBJ2-7. This CDR3 region has 15 residues. The CDR3 spells CASSPFGQGEYEQYF. CDR3 DNA sequence: TGTGCCAGCAGCCCCTTCGGACAGGGGGAGTACGAGCAGTACTTC.

This clonotype was picked up a small number of times. The chain uses TRBV20-1 and TRBJ2-3, with TRBD1 identical over 7 bases. J was trimmed by 6 bases and V by 3 bases; bases with no gene match: 6. CDR1 DFQATT and CDR2 SNEGSKA come from the germline V gene (reference sequence). The CDR3 is 13 amino acids. Here the CDR3 reads CSARGDSADTQYF. The CDR3 DNA is TGCAGTGCTAGGGGGGACAGTGCGGATACGCAGTATTTT.

This clonotype was observed a handful of times. The chain recombines TRBV20-1 with TRBJ2-5; 10 bases map to TRBD2. The CDR3 extends over 18 amino acids. Germline CDR1 and CDR2: DFQATT and SNEGSKA (reference sequence). Germline trimming cut 0 bases from V and 5 bases from J; bases unmatched to any gene: 15. The chain's CDR3 is CSARDRRASGGPGETQYF. The CDR3, as DNA: TGCAGTGCTAGAGATAGAAGGGCTAGCGGGGGCCCGGGGGAGACCCAGTACTTC.

The rearrangement links TRBV7-2 to TRBJ2-7; D is perhaps TRBD1 (5 bases). The length of the CDR3 is 15 residues. V dropped 2 bases and J dropped 0 bases, with 11 bases sitting between them. CDR1 SGHTA and CDR2 FQGNSA come from the germline V gene. CDR3 DNA sequence: TGTGCCAGCAGCTTACAGGGTTATAGCTCCTACGAGCAGTACTTC. Its translation is CASSLQGYSSYEQYF.

The chain couples TRBV7-2 to TRBJ2-1, with 7 nucleotides matching TRBD1. V shed 1 base, J shed 4 bases, and the junction held 4 bases outside the gene matches. The CDR3 has 15 amino acids. Germline V gives CDR1 SGHTA, CDR2 FQGNSA. CDR3 in amino acids: CASSLETGYYNEQFF. As DNA, the CDR3 is TGTGCCAGCAGCTTAGAGACAGGGTATTACAATGAGCAGTTCTTC.

The gene calls are TRBV12-3 or TRBV12-4 and TRBJ2-3; TRBD2 agrees at 9 bases. With V trimmed by 5 bases and J by 2 bases, 8 bases remained unmatched. CDR3 length equals 16 residues. In nucleotides, the CDR3 is TGTGCCAGCAGTCCCTGGGCTAGCGGGACCACAGATACGCAGTATTTT. Residues: CASSPWASGTTDTQYF.

The chain links TRBV10-3 to TRBJ2-5; D possibly matches TRBD1 or TRBD2 (5 bases each). V lost 8 bases and J lost 11, with 21 bases in between. From germline, CDR1 is ENHRY and CDR2 SYGVKD. This CDR3 is built from 13 residues. The CDR3 coding sequence is TGTGCCATCGGGACCCCTCCATCAAATGAGCAGTACTTC. It encodes CAIGTPPSNEQYF.

This rearrangement joins TRBV12-3 or TRBV12-4 to TRBJ2-7, with 8 bases aligning to TRBD2. The J call may be mistaken, given a closer DNA end match to TRBJ2-5. The CDR3 consists of 14 residues. The CDR3 loop reads CASKRTSGHETQYF. The CDR3 coding sequence is TGTGCCAGCAAGCGAACTAGCGGACACGAGACCCAGTACTTC.

This clonotype has more than one count but fewer than ten. The J gene is TRBJ1-1, the V gene TRBV29-1; no reliable D call. This CDR3 has 10 amino acids. V gave up 7 bases and J gave up 4 bases, with 7 bases separating them. The V gene's germline CDR1 is SQVTM and CDR2 ANQGSEA. DNA for the CDR3: TGCAGCGCCCTAACCACTGAAGCTTTCTTT. It encodes CSALTTEAFF.

This clonotype has more than one count but fewer than ten. V is TRBV7-9 and J is TRBJ2-1; D is ambiguous. CDR1 SEHNR and CDR2 FQNEAQ come from the germline V gene (reference sequence). This CDR3 has 18 residues. Trimming shortened V by 1 base and J by 3 bases, and 19 bases separated the two germline ends. Written as DNA, the CDR3 is TGTGCCAGCAGCTTAGTGGGTCAGCAAACTTACAGCTACAATGAGCAGTTCTTC. Its protein is CASSLVGQQTYSYNEQFF.

The chain uses TRBV12-3 or TRBV12-4 and TRBJ1-1; D unresolved. V lost 5 bases to trimming and J lost 4 bases, with 11 bases between them. The CDR3 has 13 residues. CDR3 bases: TGTGCCAGCAGTCGTACGCCCAGCACTGAAGCTTTCTTT. Its protein is CASSRTPSTEAFF.

This clonotype has a handful of counts. The rearrangement joins TRBV15 to TRBJ2-1; perhaps TRBD1 as D (6 bases). CDR1 LNHNV and CDR2 YYDKDF come from the germline V gene (reference sequence). CDR3 length equals 16 residues. Trimming removed 4 bases from V and 5 bases from J, with 18 bases in between. In nucleotides, the CDR3 is TGTGCCACCAGCAAACCAGACAGGTCCGACCACAATGAGCAGTTCTTC. Protein sequence: CATSKPDRSDHNEQFF. Looking up the rest from reference TRBV15 and TRBJ2-1 gives the full variable domain: DAMVIQNPRYQVTQFGKPVTLSCSQTLNHNVMYWYQQKSSQAPKLLFHYYDKDFNNEADTPDNFQSRRPNTSFCFLDIRSPGLGDTAMYLCATSKPDRSDHNEQFFGPGTRLTVL.

The chain carries TRBV19 and TRBJ1-1; no reliable D call. Trimming pared 3 bases from V and 8 bases from J, leaving 7 bases between. The CDR3 length is 11 residues. Germline CDR1 LNHDA, CDR2 SQIVND (reference sequence). The CDR3 bases are TGTGCCAGTAGTATTATCGGGGAAGCTTTCTTT. Encoded protein: CASSIIGEAFF.

This clonotype was recorded a few times. The CDR3 DNA is TGCGCCAGCAGCCAGATTAGCGGGCAGTACAATGAGCAGTTCTTC. Translation: CASSQISGQYNEQFF. The gene calls are TRBV4-3 and TRBJ2-1; TRBD2 agrees at 7 bases. After removal of 3 bases from V and 4 bases from J, the junction contained 6 bases not matched to a gene. The germline V gene encodes CDR1 LGHNA and CDR2 YSLEER. The CDR3 extends over 15 amino acids.